The T cell receptor beta chain described here comes from a study of T cells after yellow fever vaccination. CDR1 KGHDR and CDR2 SFDVKD come from the germline V gene. V lost 9 bases and J 1 base, leaving 8 bases between the germline ends. The CDR3 is 12 amino acids. Broader study findings: Clones that expanded after primary vaccination mostly reappeared after the booster (approximately 96% CD4, 80% to 90% CD8).

A single record per CDR3 protein comes from TCRdb applying MiXCR to the 5' RACE reads. The sample includes more than 95,000 distinct CDR3 sequences, roughly 6.7% of them seen just once. This clonotype was seen many times. The antigen is unknown. The rearrangement uses TRBV24-1 and TRBJ1-1; unclear D gene. The specimen comprised CD4+ T cells sorted from PBMCs, sampled 9 to 10 days after the first yellow fever vaccination. The sequence came from a man between 18 and 29 years old who received the YFV17D yellow fever vaccine. CDR3 amino acids: CATGPANTEAFF. The CDR3 DNA reads TGTGCCACCGGTCCCGCGAACACTGAAGCTTTCTTT.